This T cell receptor (beta chain) comes out of a study of OX40 agonist ivuxolimab in advanced cancers. Study context: Dose-escalation patients were diagnosed with hepatocellular carcinoma, melanoma, renal cell cancer or head and neck cancer. Study-wide results and caveats: Among T cells, CD8+ cells averaged more expanded clones than CD4+ cells.

The method was immunoSEQ multiplex PCR; TCRdb's version includes in-frame clones alone and lacks a portion of them. In the table there are 150,000 to 180,000 clones, 85% to 95% of which are singletons. Details on this clone: The target antigen is unknown.

There are 15 residues in the CDR3. Germline V gives CDR1 SGHTA, CDR2 FQGNSA. V was pared by 4 bases and J by 6 bases, with 9 bases of the junction left unmatched. Here the sequenced sample was CD4+ or CD8+ T cells sorted from blood, taken in a trial of the OX40 agonist ivuxolimab. This TCR was recovered from an adult with an advanced solid tumor such as melanoma, head and neck, liver or kidney cancer. The chain recombines TRBV7-2 with TRBJ2-7, with 10 nucleotides matching TRBD1. Here the CDR3 reads CASSSGQGILGEQYF. CDR3 in DNA: TGTGCCAGCAGCTCGGGACAGGGGATACTCGGCGAGCAGTACTTC.